A single sample gave rise to the 21 T cell receptor beta chains below, sequenced in a study of cytomegalovirus exposure and HLA in healthy donors. Some clones are missing from TCRdb's copy, which holds only in-frame ones; the method was immunoSEQ multiplex PCR. The data hold roughly 98,000 clones, with about 90% observed a single time. The sequencing sample was made of PBMCs. All receptors derive from a man in his late teens or twenties in good health and CMV-seropositive.

This clone was seen only once. The gene calls are TRBV28 and TRBJ2-5; no firm D call. V shed 7 bases and J shed 5 bases, with 14 bases lying between them. The germline CDR1 and CDR2 sequences are MDHEN and SYDVKM. The CDR3 is 13 residues long. CDR3 coding DNA: TGTGCCAGCAATTCCCAAACATGGGAGACCCAGTACTTC. Protein: CASNSQTWETQYF.

This chain uses TRBV7-3 with TRBJ1-1, with D unclear. The V end was cut by 5 bases, the J end by 0 bases, with 7 bases between. This CDR3 contains 13 residues. Germline CDR1 SGHTA, CDR2 FQGTGA. CDR3 DNA sequence: TGTGCCAGCAGCACTGCCTTGAACACTGAAGCTTTCTTT. It codes for CASSTALNTEAFF.

The genes are TRBV11-3 and TRBJ2-3, with D perhaps TRBD1 (5 bases). This CDR3 comprises 14 residues. CDR1 and CDR2 from the germline V gene are SGHNT and YENEEA. V lost 5 bases to trimming and J lost 5 bases, with 14 bases between them. CDR3 sequence (DNA): TGTGCCAGCAGCCAATCGGACAATCAAGATACGCAGTATTTT. It codes for CASSQSDNQDTQYF.

The chain carries TRBV6-5 and TRBJ1-1, with TRBD1 identical over 7 bases. V dropped 2 bases and J dropped 4; count of bases not matched to a gene: 10. CDR3 length: 16 residues. Germline assignment: CDR1 MNHEY and CDR2 SVGAGI. The CDR3 sequence: CASSYTQKGALTEAFF. In DNA form, the CDR3 reads TGTGCCAGCAGTTACACCCAGAAGGGGGCACTCACTGAAGCTTTCTTT.

The V call is TRBV4-3, the J call TRBJ2-7; TRBD2 might be the D (6 bases). The V gene's germline CDR1 is LGHNA and CDR2 YSLEER. With 0 bases removed from V and 3 bases from J, the gap between germline ends came to 15 bases. This CDR3 has 16 residues. For the CDR3, the DNA is TGCGCCAGCAGCCAAGATCGCTCTAGCGCCCTCTACGAGCAGTACTTC. It codes for CASSQDRSSALYEQYF.

The V call is TRBV7-9, the J call TRBJ1-2; D gene uncertain. Trimming pared 5 bases from V and 2 bases from J, leaving 9 bases between. The CDR3 covers 13 residues. Germline loops: CDR1 SEHNR, CDR2 FQNEAQ (reference sequence). As DNA, the CDR3 is TGTGCCAGCAGCCTCCGGGAGAACTATGGCTACACCTTC. It translates to CASSLRENYGYTF.

CDR3 in amino acids: CASSVRESGEQFF. DNA for the CDR3: TGTGCCAGCAGTGTGAGAGAAAGCGGTGAGCAGTTCTTC. The genes are TRBV2 and TRBJ2-1; D may be TRBD2 (5 bases). CDR1 is SNHLY, CDR2 FYNNEI, per germline. The V gene lost 4 bases and the J gene lost 9 bases, with 13 bases spanning the gap. The CDR3 sequence is 13 residues long.

This clone has more than one count but fewer than ten. This chain connects TRBV18 to TRBJ2-6; tentative D call: TRBD2 (6 bases). Trimming shortened V by 2 bases and J by 2 bases, and 10 bases separated the two germline ends. CDR1 and CDR2 from the germline V gene are KGHSH and LQKENI. The CDR3 is made up of 16 amino acids. CDR3 amino acids: CASSPIGGAGANVLTF. The DNA for the CDR3 is TGTGCCAGCTCACCAATCGGGGGAGCTGGGGCCAACGTCCTGACTTTC.

This rearrangement joins TRBV6-5 to TRBJ1-5, with D perhaps TRBD1 (5 bases). CDR3 length: 15 amino acids. Germline CDR1 and CDR2: MNHEY and SVGAGI. The V end was cut by 6 bases, the J end by 7 bases, with 19 bases between. This CDR3 is CASRSGDRGWQPQHF. CDR3 in DNA: TGTGCCAGCAGATCCGGGGACCGGGGGTGGCAGCCCCAGCATTTT.

The chain carries TRBV10-3 and TRBJ2-7, with TRBD2 matching over 9 bases. After removal of 3 bases from V and 7 bases from J, the junction contained 13 bases not matched to a gene. The CDR3 loop spans 16 amino acids. Germline CDR1 reads ENHRY; CDR2 reads SYGVKD. The DNA for the CDR3 is TGTGCCATCAGTGACCAGCGGGGGGACGTCCCTCCAGAGCAGTACTTC. The encoded protein is CAISDQRGDVPPEQYF.

The chain uses TRBV25-1 and TRBJ1-2; D gene unclear. This CDR3 region has 13 residues. V was clipped by 4 bases and J by 4 bases, with 10 bases between them. The V gene's germline CDR1 is MGHDK and CDR2 SYGVNS. CDR3 protein: CASSVGGGYGYTF. The CDR3 region has the DNA TGTGCCAGCAGTGTGGGAGGCGGCTATGGCTACACCTTC.

The V gene is TRBV6-5, the J gene TRBJ2-5; 9 bases map to TRBD2. Per the germline V gene, CDR1 is MNHEY and CDR2 is SVGAGI. The CDR3 covers 15 residues. J gave up 5 bases and V 7 bases, and 11 bases lay outside the gene matches. CDR3 protein: CASMAGGSQSETQYF. In nucleotides, the CDR3 is TGTGCCAGCATGGCGGGAGGGTCCCAGAGTGAGACCCAGTACTTC.

In its sample, this clone was seen a few times. The CDR3: CASSGGLAAETGELFF. The CDR3 nucleotides read TGCGCCAGCAGCGGGGGACTAGCGGCGGAGACCGGGGAGCTGTTTTTT. The V gene is TRBV5-1, the J gene TRBJ2-2, with 11 bases lining up with TRBD2. The CDR3 contains 16 residues. Germline CDR1 and CDR2: SGHRS and YFSETQ. Trimming cost V 4 bases and J 5 bases; bases outside gene matches: 7.

The V call is TRBV5-3, the J call TRBJ1-5, with unresolved D. TRBV5-3 is annotated as an ORF whose role is uncertain. There are 15 residues in the CDR3. Trimming removed 3 bases from V and 0 bases from J, with 10 bases in between. The CDR3 is CARSWRVDSNQPQHF. CDR3 sequence (DNA): TGTGCCAGAAGCTGGAGGGTCGATAGCAATCAGCCCCAGCATTTT.

This chain joins TRBV7-2 and TRBJ1-1, with 9 bases that match TRBD1. Looked up from germline, CDR1 is SGHTA and CDR2 is FQGNSA. The CDR3 spans 13 residues. V gave up 5 bases and J gave up 7 bases; unmatched junction bases: 5. CDR3 region: CASSAGTGIEAFF. CDR3 DNA sequence: TGTGCCAGCAGCGCGGGGACAGGGATTGAAGCTTTCTTT.

V and J are TRBV7-3 and TRBJ1-1; D may be TRBD1 (5 bases). Per germline, CDR1 SGHTA and CDR2 FQGTGA. Trimming removed 2 bases at V and 5 bases at J, with 24 bases between. The CDR3 extends over 18 amino acids. The CDR3 loop is CASSLDPQGWTESTEAFF. CDR3 nucleotide sequence: TGTGCCAGCAGCTTAGATCCCCAGGGCTGGACGGAAAGTACTGAAGCTTTCTTT. Full variable domain (rest looked up from reference TRBV7-3 and TRBJ1-1): GAGVSQTPSNKVTEKGKYVELRCDPISGHTALYWYRQSLGQGPEFLIYFQGTGAADDSGLPNDRFFAVRPEGSVSTLKIQRTERGDSAVYLCASSLDPQGWTESTEAFFGQGTRLTVV.

V is TRBV5-6 and J is TRBJ1-4; 8 nucleotides agree with TRBD1. Germline loops: CDR1 SGHDT, CDR2 YYEEEE. J gave up 8 bases and V 5 bases, and 11 bases lay outside the gene matches. The CDR3 consists of 15 residues. CDR3 sequence reads: CASSLQVSGGEKLFF. The CDR3 DNA sequence: TGTGCCAGCAGTCTGCAAGTTTCAGGGGGCGAAAAACTGTTTTTT.

The CDR3 here is CASSYSLETEAFF. CDR3 nucleotides: TGTGCCAGCAGTTACTCGCTGGAGACTGAAGCTTTCTTT. This chain links TRBV6-5 with TRBJ1-1; no clear D gene. CDR3 length equals 13 residues. The germline V and J ends were trimmed by 0 bases and 5 bases, with 7 bases remaining between them. Germline V gives CDR1 MNHEY, CDR2 SVGAGI.

The chain combines TRBV9 with TRBJ2-2; D ambiguous. V gave up 1 base and J gave up 4 bases, with 5 bases separating them. Germline V CDR1 and CDR2: SGDLS, YYNGEE. CDR3 length equals 13 residues. The CDR3 DNA is TGTGCCAGCAGCGTAACCAGCACCGGGGAGCTGTTTTTT. It is translated as CASSVTSTGELFF.

This chain links TRBV7-2 with TRBJ2-7, with 7 bases lining up with TRBD1. CDR3 length equals 15 residues. Germline-derived CDR1 and CDR2 are SGHTA and FQGNSA. The J segment lost 2 bases and the V segment lost 0 bases, leaving 4 bases of the junction unmatched. The CDR3 is CASSLAPGQTYEQYF. CDR3 nucleotide sequence: TGTGCCAGCAGCTTAGCACCGGGACAGACCTACGAGCAGTACTTC.

The genes are TRBV5-1 and TRBJ2-1, with TRBD1 as a possible D gene (5 bases). In germline, CDR1 is SGHRS, CDR2 YFSETQ. V was cut by 5 bases and J by 4 bases, with 13 bases left in between. The CDR3 consists of 14 residues. CDR3: CASSDRTPYNEQFF. In DNA form, the CDR3 reads TGCGCCAGCAGTGATCGGACACCATACAATGAGCAGTTCTTC.